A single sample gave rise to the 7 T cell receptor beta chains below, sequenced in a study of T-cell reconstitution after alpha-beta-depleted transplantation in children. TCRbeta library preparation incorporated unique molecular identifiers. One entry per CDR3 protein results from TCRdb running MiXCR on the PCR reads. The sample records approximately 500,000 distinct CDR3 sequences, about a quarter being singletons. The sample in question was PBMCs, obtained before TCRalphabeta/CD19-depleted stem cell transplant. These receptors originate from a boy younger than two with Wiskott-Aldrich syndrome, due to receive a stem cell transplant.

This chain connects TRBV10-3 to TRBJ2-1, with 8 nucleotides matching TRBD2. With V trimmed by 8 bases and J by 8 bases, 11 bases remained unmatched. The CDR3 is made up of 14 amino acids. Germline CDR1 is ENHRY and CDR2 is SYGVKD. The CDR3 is CAIGTAGVGYEQFF. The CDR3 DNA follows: TGTGCCATCGGAACAGCGGGAGTAGGGTATGAGCAGTTCTTC.

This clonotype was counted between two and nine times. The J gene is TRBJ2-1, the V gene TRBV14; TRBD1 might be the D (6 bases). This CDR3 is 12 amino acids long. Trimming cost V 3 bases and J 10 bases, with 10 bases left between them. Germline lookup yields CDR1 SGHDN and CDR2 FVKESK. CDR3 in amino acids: CASSQDDREQFF. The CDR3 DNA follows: TGTGCCAGCAGCCAGGACGACAGGGAGCAGTTCTTC.

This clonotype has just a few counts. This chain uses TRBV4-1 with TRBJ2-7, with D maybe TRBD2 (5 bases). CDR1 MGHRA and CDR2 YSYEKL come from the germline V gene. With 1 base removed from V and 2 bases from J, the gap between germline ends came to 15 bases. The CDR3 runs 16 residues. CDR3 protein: CASSQALADPTYEQYF. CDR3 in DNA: TGCGCCAGCAGCCAAGCTCTAGCTGACCCAACCTACGAGCAGTACTTC.

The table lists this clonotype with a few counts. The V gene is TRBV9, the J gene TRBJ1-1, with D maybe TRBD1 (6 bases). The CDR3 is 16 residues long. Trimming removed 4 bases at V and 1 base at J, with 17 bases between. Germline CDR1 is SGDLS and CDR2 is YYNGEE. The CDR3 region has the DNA TGTGCCAGCAGCCCTAGGACAGACCCCAGGAACACTGAAGCTTTCTTT. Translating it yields CASSPRTDPRNTEAFF.

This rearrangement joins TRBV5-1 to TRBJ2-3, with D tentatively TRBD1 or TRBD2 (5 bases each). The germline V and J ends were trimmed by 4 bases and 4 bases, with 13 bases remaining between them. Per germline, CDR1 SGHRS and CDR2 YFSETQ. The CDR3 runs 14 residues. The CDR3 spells CASSPVVGADTQYF. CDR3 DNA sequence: TGCGCCAGCAGCCCAGTTGTGGGGGCAGATACGCAGTATTTT.

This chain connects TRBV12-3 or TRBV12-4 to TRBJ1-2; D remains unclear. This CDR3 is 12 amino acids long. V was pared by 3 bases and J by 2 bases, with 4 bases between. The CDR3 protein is CASSFRNYGYTF. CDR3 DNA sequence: TGTGCCAGCAGTTTCAGGAACTATGGCTACACCTTC.

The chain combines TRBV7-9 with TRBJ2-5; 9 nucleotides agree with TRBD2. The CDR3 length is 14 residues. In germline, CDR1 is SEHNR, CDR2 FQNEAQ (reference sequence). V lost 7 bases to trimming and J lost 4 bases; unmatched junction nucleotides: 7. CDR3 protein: CASTQREVGETQYF. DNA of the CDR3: TGTGCCAGCACCCAGCGGGAGGTGGGAGAGACCCAGTACTTC.